This T cell receptor (beta chain) comes out of a study of identical twins. Broader study findings: Twins shared beta out-of-frame sequences in excess, but this excess was weaker.

This CDR3 spans 12 amino acids. Germline lookup yields CDR1 DFQATT and CDR2 SNEGSKA (reference sequence). Trimming shortened V by 6 bases and J by 2 bases, and 10 bases separated the two germline ends. This clonotype was seen at least ten times. Its target is not known. TCRdb redid the calling of the 5' RACE reads with MiXCR, one entry per CDR3 protein. The table shows about 530,000 distinct CDR3 sequences, with nearly 15% occurring only once. This sample was also put to use in a study of yellow fever vaccine responses in identical twins.

Sample: CD4+ T cells sorted from blood. This clonotype was sampled from a woman aged 18 to 35 in good health. The chain uses TRBV20-1 and TRBJ1-2; D is possibly TRBD1 (6 bases). The CDR3 loop is CSAKGGNYGYTF. DNA for the CDR3: TGCAGTGCCAAGGGGGGAAACTATGGCTACACCTTC.